This T cell receptor (beta chain) came from a study of blood T cell repertoires in COVID-19. Study in general: Collection of acute and convalescent COVID-19 samples took place in the United States, Italy and Spain. Sources were T cells, B-cell-depleted T cells, or PBMCs; the material itself was cDNA or gDNA.

Original methodology: Quantification of nucleated cells was approximated via reference gene primer amplification. Generated by immunoSEQ multiplex PCR, the TCRdb table keeps only in-frame clones and is missing some. That table supplies the V and J calls and clone size; D and trimming were determined from the DNA. The profile covers about 70,000 clones, with around 88% appearing a single time and 9% to 15% taken by the ten largest. The CDR3 is 15 residues long. Germline assignment: CDR1 LNHDA and CDR2 SQIVND (reference sequence). Losses at the gene ends were 5 bases for V and 0 bases for J; bases not matched to a gene: 2.

This rearrangement joins TRBV19 to TRBJ2-2; 8 positions match TRBD1. Material: peripheral blood. The TCR was taken from a human donor in a cohort sampled during active COVID-19. CDR3 residues: CASSLQGANTGELFF. The CDR3 bases are TGTGCCAGTAGTTTACAGGGGGCGAACACCGGGGAGCTGTTTTTT.